What follows describes a single TCR beta chain. The source of the sample is a study of blood T cell repertoires in COVID-19. Study background: COVID-19 samples, acute and convalescent, were from the United States, Italy and Spain.

Clones were read by immunoSEQ multiplex PCR, and TCRdb kept only the in-frame ones, dropping some. The sample shows tens of thousands of clones, 80% to 85% of them seen only once. V lost 0 bases to trimming and J lost 0 bases, with 12 bases between them. Germline V gene lookup returns CDR1 LNHNV and CDR2 YYDKDF (reference sequence). The CDR3 is 16 residues long. V gene TRBV15 combines with J gene TRBJ2-7, with a possible D match to TRBD2 (6 bases). The TCR originated in a man of 80 years or more with COVID-19, enrolled during active disease. Material: peripheral blood. The CDR3 protein is CATSREKGGFSYEQYF. The CDR3 DNA sequence: TGTGCCACCAGCAGAGAGAAGGGAGGTTTCTCCTACGAGCAGTACTTC.